Following are 10 T cell receptor beta chains from one sample sequenced in a study of PD-L1 blockade in urothelial cancer. Assay: immunoSEQ multiplex PCR; the TCRdb copy retains only in-frame clones and omits some. The sample lists about 41,000 clones; over 65% were seen once. The specimen was PBMCs, collected around atezolizumab (anti-PD-L1) treatment. These receptors originate from a man in his fifties or sixties with urothelial cancer.

This chain uses TRBV6-6 with TRBJ1-2; D unresolved. CDR1 MNHNY and CDR2 SVGAGI come from the germline V gene (reference sequence). The CDR3 contains 15 residues. The V end lost 2 bases, the J end lost 1 base, and 11 bases lay between the germline ends. CDR3 DNA: TGTGCCAGCAGTTACGGAAGATACTATAACTATGGCTACACCTTC. It encodes CASSYGRYYNYGYTF.

In DNA form, the CDR3 reads TGTGCCTGGAGTCGAGGGACAACAACTAATGAAAAACTGTTTTTT. Its protein is CAWSRGTTTNEKLFF. This chain uses TRBV30 with TRBJ1-4; a weak D match, TRBD1 (6 bases). Germline lookup yields CDR1 GTSNPN and CDR2 SVGIG (reference sequence). The length of the CDR3 is 15 residues. With 2 bases removed from V and 0 bases from J, the gap between germline ends came to 10 bases.

The DNA of the CDR3 is TGTGCCAGCAGAAAAACAGGGAATAATTCACCCCTCCACTTT. Its protein product is CASRKTGNNSPLHF. The gene calls are TRBV9 and TRBJ1-6; TRBD1 might be the D (6 bases). Germline CDR1 and CDR2: SGDLS and YYNGEE. Trimming stripped 5 bases from V and 5 bases from J, with 11 bases between. The CDR3 is 14 amino acids.

The CDR3 DNA reads TGTGCCAGCAGCCAAGGGACTAGCGGGGGGGCCTGGGAGACCCAGTACTTC. Amino acids: CASSQGTSGGAWETQYF. V gene TRBV7-2 combines with J gene TRBJ2-5; 16 nucleotides align to TRBD2. From germline, CDR1 is SGHTA and CDR2 FQGNSA. CDR3 length equals 17 residues. J gave up 5 bases and V 5 bases, and 8 bases lay outside the gene matches.

The rearrangement uses TRBV5-1 and TRBJ2-7, with D possibly matching TRBD1 (5 bases). CDR1 and CDR2 from the germline V gene are SGHRS and YFSETQ. The V gene lost 0 bases and the J gene lost 7 bases, with 11 bases spanning the gap. The CDR3 totals 13 residues. CDR3 sequence (DNA): TGCGCCAGCAGCTTGGCGGACAATCTAGAGCAGTACTTC. It specifies CASSLADNLEQYF.

The chain couples TRBV30 to TRBJ2-5, with D uncertain. Per germline, CDR1 GTSNPN and CDR2 SVGIG (reference sequence). This CDR3 spans 12 amino acids. The ends were cut back, 8 bases at V and 2 bases at J, with 12 bases in the middle. In nucleotides, the CDR3 is TGTGCCACTTTCGGGTCACAAGAGACCCAGTACTTC. Protein sequence: CATFGSQETQYF.

The chain uses TRBV27 and TRBJ2-1, with TRBD2 as a possible D gene (7 bases). Germline-derived CDR1 and CDR2 are MNHEY and SMNVEV (reference sequence). This CDR3 is 16 amino acids long. The ends were cut back, 3 bases at V and 2 bases at J, with 14 bases in the middle. The chain's CDR3 is CASSFDTGGAYNEQFF. CDR3 nucleotides: TGTGCCAGCAGTTTCGATACGGGGGGCGCCTACAATGAGCAGTTCTTC.

The V call is TRBV11-2, the J call TRBJ2-7; 7 bases match TRBD1. Germline V gene data show CDR1 as SGHAT and CDR2 as FQNNGV. J was trimmed by 1 base and V by 5 bases; bases with no gene match: 17. The CDR3 runs to 18 residues. The CDR3 nucleotides read TGTGCCAGCAGCCACCGACAGGGCTACGGCGGAAGGTCCTACGAGCAGTACTTC. This sequence encodes CASSHRQGYGGRSYEQYF. The complete variable domain, with remaining parts taken from reference TRBV11-2 and TRBJ2-7, reads EAGVAQSPRYKIIEKRQSVAFWCNPISGHATLYWYQQILGQGPKLLIQFQNNGVVDDSQLPKDRFSAERLKGVDSTLKIQPAKLEDSAVYLCASSHRQGYGGRSYEQYFGPGTRLTVT.

The gene calls are TRBV6-1 and TRBJ1-2; 7 bases map to TRBD1. Germline V gene lookup returns CDR1 MNHNS and CDR2 SASEGT. The CDR3 extends over 13 amino acids. V trimming: 6 bases; J trimming: 0 bases; junction bases outside the gene matches: 1. CDR3: CASSTGANYGYTF. As DNA, the CDR3 is TGTGCCAGCAGCACAGGGGCTAACTATGGCTACACCTTC.

The J gene is TRBJ1-4, the V gene TRBV5-1; D unresolved. The ends were cut back, 3 bases at V and 7 bases at J, with 16 bases in the middle. Germline lookup yields CDR1 SGHRS and CDR2 YFSETQ. The CDR3 covers 15 residues. The CDR3 coding sequence is TGCGCCAGCAGCTCGGCGGGTGGGAGAACTGAAAAACTGTTTTTT. Encoded protein: CASSSAGGRTEKLFF.